This record concerns one T cell receptor (beta chain) sequence. Its target is unknown. The sample belongs to a study of identifying expanded T cells in peripheral blood. Study results and limitations: Variance in clone template counts between roughly 2-week samples significantly increased with total template count across all healthy donors. Differentially abundant clones: about 1.1 between replicates, approximately 15 at approximately 13 days, 19 to 20 at four.

CDR3 length equals 13 residues. Trimming removed 5 bases at V and 4 bases at J, with 9 bases between. Germline V gene sequence: CDR1 MGHRA, CDR2 YSYEKL. The method was immunoSEQ multiplex PCR; TCRdb's version includes in-frame clones alone and lacks a portion of them. The sample consists of roughly 100,000 clones, around 88% of them appearing once. Sequencing input: blood. The chain recombines TRBV4-1 with TRBJ1-3; D not resolved. The receptor comes from a person aged 18 to 75 in good health. The CDR3 here is CASSTQTGNTIYF. The DNA for the CDR3 is TGCGCCAGCAGCACTCAAACGGGAAACACCATATATTTT.